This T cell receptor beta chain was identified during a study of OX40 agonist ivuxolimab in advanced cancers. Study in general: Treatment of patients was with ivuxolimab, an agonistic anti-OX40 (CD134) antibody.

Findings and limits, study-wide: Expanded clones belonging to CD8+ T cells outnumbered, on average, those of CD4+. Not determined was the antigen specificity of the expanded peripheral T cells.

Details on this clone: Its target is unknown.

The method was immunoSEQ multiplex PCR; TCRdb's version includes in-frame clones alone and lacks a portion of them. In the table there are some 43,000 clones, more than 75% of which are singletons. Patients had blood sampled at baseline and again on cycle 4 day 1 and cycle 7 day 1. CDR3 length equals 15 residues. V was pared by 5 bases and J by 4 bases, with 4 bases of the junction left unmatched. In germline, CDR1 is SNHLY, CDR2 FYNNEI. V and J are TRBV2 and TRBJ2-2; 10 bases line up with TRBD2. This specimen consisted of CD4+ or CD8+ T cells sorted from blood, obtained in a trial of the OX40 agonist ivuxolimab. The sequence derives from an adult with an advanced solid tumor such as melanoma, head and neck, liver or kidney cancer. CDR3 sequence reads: CASSWERGGTGELFF. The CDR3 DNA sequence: TGTGCCAGCAGTTGGGAGCGGGGGGGCACCGGGGAGCTGTTTTTT. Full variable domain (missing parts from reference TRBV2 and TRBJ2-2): EPEVTQTPSHQVTQMGQEVILRCVPISNHLYFYWYRQILGQKVEFLVSFYNNEISEKSEIFDDQFSVERPDGSNFTLKIRSTKLEDSAMYFCASSWERGGTGELFFGEGSRLTVL.